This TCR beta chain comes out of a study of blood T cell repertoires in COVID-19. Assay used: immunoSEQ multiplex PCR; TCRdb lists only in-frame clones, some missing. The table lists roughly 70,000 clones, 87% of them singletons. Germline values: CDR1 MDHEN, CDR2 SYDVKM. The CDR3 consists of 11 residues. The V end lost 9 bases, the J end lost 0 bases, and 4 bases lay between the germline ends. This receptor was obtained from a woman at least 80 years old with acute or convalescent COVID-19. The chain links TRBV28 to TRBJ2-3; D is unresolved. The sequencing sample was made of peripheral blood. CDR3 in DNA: TGTGCCAGTCGGAGCACAGATACGCAGTATTTT. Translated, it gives CASRSTDTQYF.